This entry lists 6 T cell receptor beta chains sequenced from one sample in a study of CD8 T cells in Susac syndrome. A quantity of about 0.5 to 1 ug RNA underwent reverse transcription using random hexamers. MiXCR was run by TCRdb on the immunoSEQ multiplex PCR reads, yielding one entry per CDR3 protein. The sample records about 300,000 distinct CDR3 sequences, just over 90% being singletons. The specimen was CD4+ T cells from PBMCs. Receptors were obtained from a human donor with multiple sclerosis.

V usage is TRBV18 and J usage is TRBJ2-3; 9 bases are shared with TRBD2. The CDR3 runs 13 residues. Germline-derived CDR1 and CDR2 are KGHSH and LQKENI. J gave up 6 bases and V 6 bases, and 4 bases lay outside the gene matches. The CDR3 protein is CASSASGIDTQYF. CDR3 bases: TGTGCCAGCTCTGCTAGCGGGATTGATACGCAGTATTTT.

The V and J genes are TRBV5-1 and TRBJ2-7; a possible D gene is TRBD1 (6 bases). Deletions cut 0 bases from V and 3 bases from J, with 10 bases between. The CDR3 length is 14 residues. Germline assignment: CDR1 SGHRS and CDR2 YFSETQ. CDR3 sequence (DNA): TGCGCCAGCAGCTTGGACAGGGTCCTCTACGAGCAGTACTTC. It yields the protein CASSLDRVLYEQYF.

Comment on this clonotype: Its ends do not fully match the called genes, so a read error is possible. V gene TRBV2 combines with J gene TRBJ2-1; D is perhaps TRBD1 or TRBD2 (5 bases each). The CDR3 has 12 residues. Germline CDR1 reads SNHLY; CDR2 reads FYNNEI. The CDR3 DNA sequence: TGTGCCAGCAGCTCCTGGGGGTCATCTATACCCTTC. Its protein is CASSSWGSSIPF.

The J gene is TRBJ2-1, the V gene TRBV5-1, with D unresolved. The germline CDR1 and CDR2 sequences are SGHRS and YFSETQ. Trimming pared 0 bases from V and 5 bases from J, leaving 9 bases between. The CDR3 sequence is 14 residues long. CDR3 sequence (DNA): TGCGCCAGCAGCTTGGCGGGTAGCAACAATGAGCAGTTCTTC. This codes for CASSLAGSNNEQFF. The full variable domain, in which reference TRBV5-1 and TRBJ2-1 provide the parts outside the CDR3, is KAGVTQTPRYLIKTRGQQVTLSCSPISGHRSVSWYQQTPGQGLQFLFEYFSETQRNKGNFPGRFSGRQFSNSRSEMNVSTLELGDSALYLCASSLAGSNNEQFFGPGTRLTVL.

This clonotype was found a few times. V usage is TRBV19 and J usage is TRBJ2-7; D might be TRBD1 or TRBD2, each matching 5 bases. Germline CDR1 and CDR2: LNHDA and SQIVND (reference sequence). V was clipped by 6 bases and J by 2 bases, with 8 bases between them. This CDR3 has 12 amino acids. Here the CDR3 reads CASSPGPYEQYF. The CDR3 DNA reads as TGTGCCAGTAGCCCGGGACCCTACGAGCAGTACTTC.

This clonotype was observed a single time. The J gene is TRBJ1-2, the V gene TRBV20-1; D gene ambiguous. With 5 bases removed from V and 4 bases from J, the gap between germline ends came to 14 bases. CDR3 length equals 13 residues. Per germline, CDR1 DFQATT and CDR2 SNEGSKA (reference sequence). The CDR3: CSAPPPWGYGYTF. For the CDR3, the DNA is TGCAGTGCTCCCCCCCCATGGGGCTATGGCTACACCTTC.